The rows below give T cell receptor beta chains drawn from one sample of a study of cytomegalovirus exposure and HLA in healthy donors. Only in-frame clones appear in the TCRdb table, and some are missing; sequencing was by immunoSEQ multiplex PCR. The listing contains 100,000 to 150,000 clones. Sequencing was carried out using PBMCs. Source of these receptors: a woman between 40 and 50 years old in good health and CMV-seropositive. CDR3s include the opening cysteine and the closing phenylalanine or tryptophan. Fields, in order: D gene, V gene, J gene, CDR3 DNA, CDR3 protein. D genes are given only for firm matches.

D gene: TRBD1; V gene: TRBV5-6; J gene: TRBJ1-1; CDR3 DNA: TGTGCCAGCAGCTTGGAGGCAGGGGGAAGAACTGAAGCTTTCTTT; CDR3 protein: CASSLEAGGRTEAFF
D gene: -; V gene: TRBV5-1; J gene: TRBJ2-1; CDR3 DNA: TGCGCCAGCAGCGTGGGACTTTCGCCAACCGACAATGAGCAGTTCTTC; CDR3 protein: CASSVGLSPTDNEQFF
D gene: -; V gene: TRBV11-2; J gene: TRBJ1-4; CDR3 DNA: TGTGCCAGCAGCTTAGTAGGGGGGGCTCGGGAAAAACTGTTTTTT; CDR3 protein: CASSLVGGAREKLFF
D gene: -; V gene: TRBV2; J gene: TRBJ2-5; CDR3 DNA: TGTGCCAGCAGTTCCCGGACAGTCGTGGAGCAGTACTTC; CDR3 protein: CASSSRTVVEQYF
D gene: -; V gene: TRBV19; J gene: TRBJ2-7; CDR3 DNA: TGTGCCAGTAGTCCCGGACAAGACTACGAGCAGTACTTC; CDR3 protein: CASSPGQDYEQYF
D gene: TRBD1; V gene: TRBV25-1; J gene: TRBJ2-5; CDR3 DNA: TGTGCCAGCAGTGAGGGGACAGCCCAAGAGACCCAGTACTTC; CDR3 protein: CASSEGTAQETQYF
D gene: TRBD2; V gene: TRBV28; J gene: TRBJ2-7; CDR3 DNA: TGTGCCAGCAGGCCGGGAGGGGGTTCCTACGAGCAGTACTTC; CDR3 protein: CASRPGGGSYEQYF
D gene: -; V gene: TRBV2; J gene: TRBJ1-5; CDR3 DNA: TGTGCCAGCAGTGAAGGCACCACCAGATTAAATCAGCCCCAGCATTTT; CDR3 protein: CASSEGTTRLNQPQHF
D gene: TRBD1; V gene: TRBV28; J gene: TRBJ2-7; CDR3 DNA: TGTGCCAGCAGTTTAACAGGGGGCCCCTACGAGCAGTACTTC; CDR3 protein: CASSLTGGPYEQYF
D gene: -; V gene: TRBV28; J gene: TRBJ2-3; CDR3 DNA: TGTGCCAGCAGTTTAGCGGGAAGCGGGCCCCGAGATGCAGATACGCAGTATTTT; CDR3 protein: CASSLAGSGPRDADTQYF
D gene: -; V gene: TRBV18; J gene: TRBJ1-1; CDR3 DNA: TGTGCCAGCTCACCACCGATTGGAGCTCACACTGAAGCTTTCTTT; CDR3 protein: CASSPPIGAHTEAFF
D gene: TRBD1; V gene: TRBV6-5; J gene: TRBJ1-2; CDR3 DNA: TGTGCCAGCAGTTACCGGGACAGGGCCGGGGATGGCTACACCTTC; CDR3 protein: CASSYRDRAGDGYTF
D gene: -; V gene: TRBV4-3; J gene: TRBJ2-7; CDR3 DNA: TGCGCCAGCAGCCAAGGGCGAGACTACTTTTACGAGCAGTACTTC; CDR3 protein: CASSQGRDYFYEQYF
D gene: TRBD1; V gene: TRBV7-2; J gene: TRBJ1-5; CDR3 DNA: TGTGCCAGCAGCTTAACCGGGACAGCCGTAAATCAGCCCCAGCATTTT; CDR3 protein: CASSLTGTAVNQPQHF
D gene: TRBD2; V gene: TRBV6-5; J gene: TRBJ2-3; CDR3 DNA: TGTGCCAGCAGTTTATCTAGCGGGATGGGCACAGATACGCAGTATTTT; CDR3 protein: CASSLSSGMGTDTQYF
D gene: TRBD2; V gene: TRBV10-1; J gene: TRBJ2-1; CDR3 DNA: TGCGCCAGTGCCGGGACTAGCGGGGGCAATGAGCAGTTCTTC; CDR3 protein: CASAGTSGGNEQFF
D gene: -; V gene: TRBV6-1; J gene: TRBJ2-1; CDR3 DNA: TGTGCCAGCTCACAGGGGGGGAATGAGCAGTTCTTC; CDR3 protein: CASSQGGNEQFF
D gene: -; V gene: TRBV6-5; J gene: TRBJ1-5; CDR3 DNA: TGTGCCGGATCCCACGGCAGGGTAGAGAATCAGCCCCAGCATTTT; CDR3 protein: CAGSHGRVENQPQHF
D gene: -; V gene: TRBV23-1; J gene: TRBJ2-5; CDR3 DNA: TGCGCCAGCAGTCAATCGTGGGGGCCCGGGGCCCAGTACTTC; CDR3 protein: CASSQSWGPGAQYF
D gene: -; V gene: TRBV9; J gene: TRBJ2-7; CDR3 DNA: TGTGCCAGCAGCCCCAGTATAGATGGAGACGAGCAGTACTTC; CDR3 protein: CASSPSIDGDEQYF
D gene: -; V gene: TRBV7-2; J gene: TRBJ2-7; CDR3 DNA: TGTGCCAGCAGCTTAGCGAGAGGGTCCTACGAGCAGTACTTC; CDR3 protein: CASSLARGSYEQYF
D gene: -; V gene: TRBV28; J gene: TRBJ2-7; CDR3 DNA: TGTGCCTCTGCACTCCCCTACGAGCAGTACTTC; CDR3 protein: CASALPYEQYF
D gene: -; V gene: TRBV29-1; J gene: TRBJ2-7; CDR3 DNA: TGCAGCGTTGCCAGGTACGACGAGCAGTACTTC; CDR3 protein: CSVARYDEQYF
D gene: TRBD1; V gene: TRBV10-3; J gene: TRBJ2-3; CDR3 DNA: TGTGCCATCAGTGAGGACAGGGCAGATACGCAGTATTTT; CDR3 protein: CAISEDRADTQYF
D gene: TRBD1; V gene: TRBV5-3; J gene: TRBJ1-2; CDR3 DNA: TGTGCCAGAAGCTGGCCCGGGACAGGGCTTTATTACTATGGCTACACCTTC; CDR3 protein: CARSWPGTGLYYYGYTF
D gene: -; V gene: TRBV5-1; J gene: TRBJ2-7; CDR3 DNA: TGCGCCAGCAGCTCAGGCTACGAGCAGTACTTC; CDR3 protein: CASSSGYEQYF
D gene: -; V gene: TRBV19; J gene: TRBJ2-1; CDR3 DNA: TGTGCCAGTAGTCCACGACGGGGGACGTCGGATGATGAGCAGTTCTTC; CDR3 protein: CASSPRRGTSDDEQFF
D gene: -; V gene: TRBV21-1; J gene: TRBJ1-5; CDR3 DNA: TGTGCGGGGGGGAGTCTGCGGGAGCCCCAGCATTTT; CDR3 protein: CAGGSLREPQHF
D gene: TRBD2; V gene: TRBV7-2; J gene: TRBJ2-7; CDR3 DNA: TGTGCCAGCAGCTTAGGCGGGAGGGCCGATGATGAGCAGTACTTC; CDR3 protein: CASSLGGRADDEQYF
D gene: TRBD2; V gene: TRBV5-1; J gene: TRBJ2-7; CDR3 DNA: TGCGCCAGCAGCTTGGAGAGCGGGAGCTTCTACGAGCAGTACTTC; CDR3 protein: CASSLESGSFYEQYF
D gene: TRBD1; V gene: TRBV2; J gene: TRBJ1-5; CDR3 DNA: TGTGCCAGCAGCCGGGACAGTGGCAATCAGCCCCAGCATTTT; CDR3 protein: CASSRDSGNQPQHF
D gene: TRBD1; V gene: TRBV28; J gene: TRBJ2-7; CDR3 DNA: TGTGCCAGCAGCCATGGGACAGCCTACGAGCAGTACTTC; CDR3 protein: CASSHGTAYEQYF
D gene: TRBD1; V gene: TRBV5-6; J gene: TRBJ2-7; CDR3 DNA: TGTGCCAGCAGCCCCAGGGGGTTAGACGAGCAGTACTTC; CDR3 protein: CASSPRGLDEQYF
D gene: TRBD2; V gene: TRBV15; J gene: TRBJ2-1; CDR3 DNA: TGTGCCACTTGGGGAGGCCTAGCGGGAAATTTCGACAATGAGCAGTTCTTC; CDR3 protein: CATWGGLAGNFDNEQFF
D gene: TRBD1; V gene: TRBV7-8; J gene: TRBJ1-2; CDR3 DNA: TGTGCCAGCAACCCGAGCAGGGGGCGTAACTATGGCTACACCTTC; CDR3 protein: CASNPSRGRNYGYTF
D gene: TRBD1; V gene: TRBV6-1; J gene: TRBJ2-7; CDR3 DNA: TGTGCCAGCAGTGACAGGGGGCTCTACGAGCAGTACTTC; CDR3 protein: CASSDRGLYEQYF
D gene: TRBD1; V gene: TRBV6-5; J gene: TRBJ1-2; CDR3 DNA: TGTGCCAGCAGTTATCCGGGACAGGGGGTTGTAAGCTACACCTTC; CDR3 protein: CASSYPGQGVVSYTF
D gene: TRBD2; V gene: TRBV5-1; J gene: TRBJ2-7; CDR3 DNA: TGCGCCAGCAGCTTGGAGCTAGCGGGAGGTACCTACGAGCAGTACTTC; CDR3 protein: CASSLELAGGTYEQYF
D gene: -; V gene: TRBV2; J gene: TRBJ2-1; CDR3 DNA: TGTGCCAGCACCACACTCAGCGAGTATGAGCAGTTCTTC; CDR3 protein: CASTTLSEYEQFF
D gene: TRBD2; V gene: TRBV7-3; J gene: TRBJ2-3; CDR3 DNA: TGTGCCAGCAGCTCGTACGGGGGGGCAGATACGCAGTATTTT; CDR3 protein: CASSSYGGADTQYF
D gene: TRBD1; V gene: TRBV4-1; J gene: TRBJ1-1; CDR3 DNA: TGCGCCAGCAGCCAAGATGGACAGGGAGACACTGAAGCTTTCTTT; CDR3 protein: CASSQDGQGDTEAFF
D gene: -; V gene: TRBV2; J gene: TRBJ1-2; CDR3 DNA: TGTGCCACTGCAGTTAGCCCCTTGGGCTACACCTTC; CDR3 protein: CATAVSPLGYTF
D gene: -; V gene: TRBV2; J gene: TRBJ2-3; CDR3 DNA: TGTGCCAGCAGTGTAAATAGCCCAGATACGCAGTATTTT; CDR3 protein: CASSVNSPDTQYF
D gene: TRBD1; V gene: TRBV25-1; J gene: TRBJ1-2; CDR3 DNA: TGTGCCAGCAGTGAACAGGGGGTAGTAGCAGGCTACACCTTC; CDR3 protein: CASSEQGVVAGYTF
D gene: TRBD2; V gene: TRBV28; J gene: TRBJ2-3; CDR3 DNA: TGTGCCAGCAGCTCCCTAGCGGGAGGCCCAGATACGCAGTATTTT; CDR3 protein: CASSSLAGGPDTQYF
D gene: -; V gene: TRBV25-1; J gene: TRBJ2-7; CDR3 DNA: TGTGCCAGCAGTGAATGGGGTAGCGGAGACCACGAGCAGTACTTC; CDR3 protein: CASSEWGSGDHEQYF
D gene: -; V gene: TRBV7-3; J gene: TRBJ2-3; CDR3 DNA: TGTGCCAGCAGTCCGGGGAGGGGGAACACAGATACGCAGTATTTT; CDR3 protein: CASSPGRGNTDTQYF
D gene: TRBD2; V gene: TRBV5-1; J gene: TRBJ2-7; CDR3 DNA: TGCGCCAGCCGGACTAGCGGGAGCGCCTACTACGAGCAGTACTTC; CDR3 protein: CASRTSGSAYYEQYF
D gene: TRBD1; V gene: TRBV2; J gene: TRBJ1-5; CDR3 DNA: TGTGCCTGCGGGACAGTTAGCAATCAGCCCCAGCATTTT; CDR3 protein: CACGTVSNQPQHF
D gene: TRBD2; V gene: TRBV5-6; J gene: TRBJ2-5; CDR3 DNA: TGTGCCAGCAGCTTTACGGGACTAGCCTCGGTAGAGACCCAGTACTTC; CDR3 protein: CASSFTGLASVETQYF